The present T cell receptor (beta chain) was sequenced within a study of blood T cell repertoires in COVID-19. Generated by immunoSEQ multiplex PCR, the TCRdb table keeps only in-frame clones and is missing some. The profile shows just over 80,000 clones, around 89% of them singletons. Ages ranged from about 18 to 89 years, with residence in 24 US areas. V dropped 0 bases and J dropped 3 bases, with 9 bases sitting between them. This CDR3 contains 14 residues. The germline V gene has CDR1 SGHRS and CDR2 YFSETQ. This sequence joins TRBV5-1 and TRBJ1-1; D might be TRBD1 (6 bases). The sample taken for sequencing was PBMCs or T cells enriched from blood (not recorded which). The clonotype originates from a woman aged 50 to 60 with acute COVID-19. As DNA, the CDR3 is TGCGCCAGCAGCTTGGCAGGGGCTGACACTGAAGCTTTCTTT. This codes for CASSLAGADTEAFF.